The 15 T cell receptor beta chains listed next were all sequenced from one sample in a study of T cell changes during pregnancy in multiple sclerosis. Data came from immunoSEQ multiplex PCR; TCRdb stores just in-frame clones and leaves some out. Of 84,000 or so clones in the sample, about 94% were seen once. The sequencing here drew on peripheral blood, taken in the third trimester of pregnancy. The receptors come from a female donor with multiple sclerosis, enrolled in a pregnancy study.

The CDR3: CASSETRFGWGEKLFF. In nucleotides, the CDR3 is TGTGCCAGCAGTGAAACTCGTTTTGGTTGGGGCGAAAAACTGTTTTTT. V gene TRBV6-1 combines with J gene TRBJ1-4, with D maybe TRBD1 (5 bases). Germline loops: CDR1 MNHNS, CDR2 SASEGT. V was clipped by 2 bases and J by 8 bases, with 18 bases between them. CDR3 length: 16 amino acids.

The chain joins TRBV10-1 to TRBJ1-1, with a possible D match to TRBD1 (6 bases). CDR3 length equals 14 residues. Germline V gene sequence: CDR1 WNHNN, CDR2 SYGVQD (reference sequence). V was clipped by 7 bases and J by 1 base, with 13 bases between them. The CDR3 reads CASTPGHQNTEAFF. In DNA, the CDR3 is TGCGCCAGCACCCCGGGACATCAGAACACTGAAGCTTTCTTT.

The CDR3 sequence is CASSLQAGAYEQYF. In DNA, the CDR3 is TGTGCCAGCAGCTTACAGGCGGGGGCCTACGAGCAGTACTTC. The V gene is TRBV7-6, the J gene TRBJ2-7; 7 nucleotides match TRBD2. With 2 bases clipped from V and 2 bases from J, the junction kept 3 bases outside the gene matches. This CDR3 is 14 amino acids long. Per germline, CDR1 SGHVS and CDR2 FNYEAQ.

This chain joins TRBV5-1 and TRBJ1-4; unclear D gene. The CDR3 contains 14 residues. The V and J ends lost 4 bases and 7 bases respectively, with 14 bases between them. CDR1 is SGHRS, CDR2 YFSETQ, per germline. The CDR3 spells CASSVTLPGEKLFF. For the CDR3, the DNA is TGCGCCAGCAGCGTAACGCTACCGGGTGAAAAACTGTTTTTT.

The J gene is TRBJ2-5, the V gene TRBV5-5, with 8 bases identical to TRBD2. There are 14 residues in the CDR3. Trimming removed 4 bases from V and 5 bases from J; junction bases left unmatched: 7. Germline V gene sequence: CDR1 SGHKS, CDR2 YYEKEE (reference sequence). CDR3 residues: CASSPAGGEETQYF. DNA of the CDR3: TGTGCCAGCAGCCCTGCCGGGGGGGAGGAGACCCAGTACTTC.

The gene calls are TRBV2 and TRBJ2-2; D might be TRBD2 (5 bases). This CDR3 contains 14 residues. Trimming took 8 bases from V and 3 from J, leaving 13 bases between them. Per the germline V gene, CDR1 is SNHLY and CDR2 is FYNNEI. The chain's CDR3 is CASDDRGYTGELFF. The CDR3 DNA is TGTGCCAGCGACGACCGGGGTTACACCGGGGAGCTGTTTTTT.

The chain is built from TRBV13 and TRBJ1-3, with a weak D call TRBD1 (6 bases). V dropped 5 bases and J dropped 3 bases, with 20 bases sitting between them. Germline assignment: CDR1 PRHDT and CDR2 FYEKMQ (reference sequence). The CDR3 spans 17 residues. CDR3 sequence: CASSPNPRGALGNTIYF. In nucleotides, the CDR3 is TGTGCCAGCAGCCCGAACCCCCGGGGGGCGCTTGGAAACACCATATATTTT. Full variable domain (rest looked up from reference TRBV13 and TRBJ1-3): AAGVIQSPRHLIKEKRETATLKCYPIPRHDTVYWYQQGPGQDPQFLISFYEKMQSDKGSIPDRFSAQQFSDYHSELNMSSLELGDSALYFCASSPNPRGALGNTIYFGEGSWLTVV.

This chain connects TRBV9 to TRBJ2-2; D may be TRBD1 (6 bases). V shed 0 bases and J shed 6 bases, with 12 bases lying between them. The CDR3 loop spans 15 amino acids. CDR1 and CDR2 (germline): SGDLS, YYNGEE. The CDR3 nucleotides are TGTGCCAGCAGCGTAGGCCCCAGGGGCGCCGGGGAGCTGTTTTTT. Translating it yields CASSVGPRGAGELFF. The full variable domain, in which reference TRBV9 and TRBJ2-2 provide the parts outside the CDR3, is DSGVTQTPKHLITATGQRVTLRCSPRSGDLSVYWYQQSLDQGLQFLIQYYNGEERAKGNILERFSAQQFPDLHSELNLSSLELGDSALYFCASSVGPRGAGELFFGEGSRLTVL.

The gene calls are TRBV27 and TRBJ1-5; 9 nucleotides align to TRBD1. Per germline, CDR1 MNHEY and CDR2 SMNVEV (reference sequence). Trimming took 6 bases from V and 11 from J; bases not matched to a gene: 8. This CDR3 has 13 residues. CDR3 in DNA: TGTGCCAGCAGAACTTTGACAGGGGGGTCCCAGCATTTT. Amino acid sequence: CASRTLTGGSQHF.

The chain couples TRBV9 to TRBJ1-6, with 8 bases fitting TRBD1. V shed 4 bases, J shed 8 bases, and the junction held 5 bases outside the gene matches. This CDR3 has 14 residues. Looked up from germline, CDR1 is SGDLS and CDR2 is YYNGEE. DNA for the CDR3: TGTGCCAGCAGCCCGGGACAGGTGGATTCACCCCTCCACTTT. Amino acid sequence: CASSPGQVDSPLHF. Full variable domain (rest looked up from reference TRBV9 and TRBJ1-6): DSGVTQTPKHLITATGQRVTLRCSPRSGDLSVYWYQQSLDQGLQFLIQYYNGEERAKGNILERFSAQQFPDLHSELNLSSLELGDSALYFCASSPGQVDSPLHFGNGTRLTVT.

The J gene is TRBJ1-6, the V gene TRBV30, with TRBD1 identical over 8 bases. Per germline, CDR1 GTSNPN and CDR2 SVGIG (reference sequence). Losses at the gene ends were 0 bases for V and 9 bases for J; bases not matched to a gene: 10. CDR3 length equals 16 residues. DNA for the CDR3: TGTGCCTGGAGTGTATTAATTGGACAGGGCATTTCACCCCTCCACTTT. It is translated as CAWSVLIGQGISPLHF.

J is TRBJ2-4 and V is TRBV6-1; no firm D call. Germline V CDR1 and CDR2: MNHNS, SASEGT. Trimming stripped 10 bases from V and 1 base from J, with 14 bases between. The CDR3 extends over 14 amino acids. The CDR3 bases are TGTGCCATCGGTACCCATTGGGCCAAAAACATTCAGTACTTC. Translating it yields CAIGTHWAKNIQYF.

This chain uses TRBV5-1 with TRBJ1-1; possibly TRBD1 for D (5 bases). Trimming shortened V by 0 bases and J by 4 bases, and 10 bases separated the two germline ends. The germline V gene encodes CDR1 SGHRS and CDR2 YFSETQ. The CDR3 runs 14 residues. The CDR3 is CASSLEWGLTEAFF. CDR3 nucleotides: TGCGCCAGCAGCTTGGAGTGGGGACTCACTGAAGCTTTCTTT.

The rearrangement links TRBV7-8 to TRBJ2-3, with D possibly being TRBD2 (5 bases). The V end lost 0 bases, the J end lost 3 bases, and 7 bases lay between the germline ends. The CDR3 has 14 amino acids. Per germline, CDR1 SGHVS and CDR2 FQNEAQ. CDR3 coding DNA: TGTGCCAGCAGCTTAGCGACGGGGACAGATACGCAGTATTTT. It yields the protein CASSLATGTDTQYF.

The chain links TRBV6-1 to TRBJ2-3, with D possibly matching TRBD1 (6 bases). V lost 2 bases and J 0 bases, leaving 12 bases between the germline ends. From germline, CDR1 is MNHNS and CDR2 SASEGT. There are 16 residues in the CDR3. The CDR3 loop reads CASSELVRGSTDTQYF. The CDR3 coding sequence is TGTGCCAGCAGTGAACTGGTGAGGGGGAGCACAGATACGCAGTATTTT.